The 31 T cell receptor beta chains below were found in one sample sequenced in a study of blood T cells in healthy people across ages. A second PCR of 7 to 11 cycles used a sample-barcoded 5' primer and a J-beta primer mix. Each CDR3 protein gets one entry after TCRdb re-called the 5' RACE reads with MiXCR. The sample holds hundreds of thousands of distinct CDR3 sequences, 24% seen once. This sample was shared with a second study, whose subject was T cells of mothers and their children.

Material for sequencing was blood. These receptors were collected from a boy aged 5-17 years in good health.

This clonotype was detected once. The chain carries TRBV4-3 and TRBJ1-3; TRBD1 agrees at 11 bases. Germline CDR1 LGHNA, CDR2 YSLEER. The CDR3 spans 18 residues. V was clipped by 0 bases and J by 4 bases; unmatched bases: 8. In nucleotides, the CDR3 is TGCGCCAGCAGCCAAGATAGGACAGGGGGCGCGGGCGGAAACACCATATATTTT. Translated: CASSQDRTGGAGGNTIYF.

This clonotype has more than one count but fewer than ten. The rearrangement links TRBV7-3 to TRBJ2-3, with D tentatively TRBD2 (7 bases). From germline, CDR1 is SGHTA and CDR2 FQGTGA. This CDR3 has 14 residues. Deletions cut 6 bases from V and 6 bases from J, with 16 bases between. DNA of the CDR3: TGTGCCAGCAGTGGCGGGGGCTCCCAGGATACGCAGTATTTT. It is translated as CASSGGGSQDTQYF. The variable domain in full, completed from reference TRBV7-3 and TRBJ2-3, reads GAGVSQTPSNKVTEKGKYVELRCDPISGHTALYWYRQSLGQGPEFLIYFQGTGAADDSGLPNDRFFAVRPEGSVSTLKIQRTERGDSAVYLCASSGGGSQDTQYFGPGTRLTVL.

This chain connects TRBV4-1 to TRBJ1-2, with 7 bases matching TRBD1. The CDR3 has 16 residues. Trimming took 0 bases from V and 7 from J; bases not matched to a gene: 11. The V gene's germline CDR1 is MGHRA and CDR2 YSYEKL. This CDR3 is CASSQDWGGGRGGYTF. CDR3 DNA: TGCGCCAGCAGCCAAGATTGGGGAGGGGGCCGGGGTGGCTACACCTTC.

The rearrangement links TRBV6-2 or TRBV6-3 to TRBJ2-5; TRBD1 agrees at 11 bases. TRBJ2-1 explains the end of the DNA better; the J call may be wrong. Per germline, CDR1 MNHEY and CDR2 SVGEGT. The CDR3 length is 14 residues. The DNA of the CDR3 is TGTGCCAGCAGATCGGGACAGGGGGAAAATGAGCAGTTCTTC. The encoded protein is CASRSGQGENEQFF.

This clonotype was picked up a small number of times. J is TRBJ1-2 and V is TRBV20-1; D is ambiguous. The length of the CDR3 is 13 residues. Per germline, CDR1 DFQATT and CDR2 SNEGSKA (reference sequence). The V end was cut by 0 bases, the J end by 7 bases, with 12 bases between. The CDR3 nucleotides read TGCAGTGCTAGAGATCGGGTGGGCGGTGGCTACACCTTC. Amino acids: CSARDRVGGGYTF.

The rearrangement links TRBV4-1 to TRBJ1-2; D gene ambiguous. The germline V and J ends were trimmed by 4 bases and 7 bases, with 13 bases remaining between them. CDR3 size: 13 residues. CDR1 is MGHRA, CDR2 YSYEKL, per germline. The CDR3 sequence: CASSPTASVGYTF. The CDR3 DNA reads TGCGCCAGCAGCCCGACTGCATCCGTTGGCTACACCTTC.

This clonotype has just a few counts. The chain carries TRBV11-2 and TRBJ2-2; TRBD1 might be the D (6 bases). Germline-derived CDR1 and CDR2 are SGHAT and FQNNGV. The CDR3 spans 16 residues. Trimming removed 1 base from V and 5 bases from J, with 14 bases in between. This CDR3 is CASSLGGSGVTGELFF. DNA of the CDR3: TGTGCCAGCAGCTTAGGCGGGTCAGGGGTAACCGGGGAGCTGTTTTTT.

This clonotype turned up a few times. V and J are TRBV4-3 and TRBJ1-4; TRBD1 might be the D (5 bases). Per germline, CDR1 LGHNA and CDR2 YSLEER. Trimming removed 4 bases at V and 8 bases at J, with 17 bases between. CDR3 size: 15 residues. The CDR3 region is CASSRGTGLTEKLFF. Written as DNA, the CDR3 is TGCGCCAGCAGCCGGGGAACGGGACTAACCGAAAAACTGTTTTTT.

This clonotype was detected only a few times. V is TRBV4-3 and J is TRBJ2-1; possibly TRBD2 for D (5 bases). The better agreement between TRBJ2-5 and the DNA end casts doubt on the J call. The CDR3 covers 14 residues. Germline values: CDR1 LGHNA, CDR2 YSLEER. The CDR3, as DNA: TGCGCCAGCAGCCAAGGGGGAGCTCCAGAGACCCAGTACTTC. It yields the protein CASSQGGAPETQYF.

This clonotype has a handful of counts. The chain combines TRBV28 with TRBJ2-7; tentative D call: TRBD1 (6 bases). Per the germline V gene, CDR1 is MDHEN and CDR2 is SYDVKM. The CDR3 contains 14 residues. V lost 6 bases to trimming and J lost 1 base, with 13 bases between them. The CDR3 sequence is CASRYITGSYEQYF. CDR3 coding DNA: TGTGCCAGCAGATATATAACAGGGTCCTACGAGCAGTACTTC.

The chain recombines TRBV6-2 or TRBV6-3 with TRBJ2-5; the D gene is possibly TRBD1 (6 bases). The CDR3 extends over 15 amino acids. Trimming left V 2 bases short and J 12 bases short, with 22 bases between. Germline lookup yields CDR1 MNHEY and CDR2 SVGEGT. The CDR3 region is CASSYGEDSYEGEYF. The CDR3, as DNA: TGTGCCAGCAGTTACGGAGAAGATTCCTACGAGGGGGAGTACTTC.

The chain links TRBV11-2 to TRBJ1-6; the D is unclear. Germline assignment: CDR1 SGHAT and CDR2 FQNNGV. The CDR3 is made up of 13 amino acids. V was pared by 0 bases and J by 13 bases, with 10 bases between. CDR3 coding DNA: TGTGCCAGCAGCTTAGATCTACTGTGGCCCCTCCACTTT. Translated: CASSLDLLWPLHF.

V gene TRBV9 combines with J gene TRBJ2-5, with no clear D. The CDR3 loop spans 14 amino acids. CDR1 and CDR2 (germline): SGDLS, YYNGEE. Trimming removed 3 bases at V and 8 bases at J, with 17 bases between. In DNA, the CDR3 is TGTGCCAGCAGCGAAGGCTCTGATCCGCCCACCCAGTACTTC. This sequence encodes CASSEGSDPPTQYF.

Only a few counts were recorded for this clonotype. This sequence joins TRBV5-1 and TRBJ2-3; D remains ambiguous. The CDR3 spans 15 residues. V was trimmed by 0 bases and J by 0 bases, leaving 8 bases between them. The germline V gene encodes CDR1 SGHRS and CDR2 YFSETQ. The CDR3 bases are TGCGCCAGCAGCTTGGGAGCGCGGAGCACAGATACGCAGTATTTT. This encodes CASSLGARSTDTQYF.

The V gene is TRBV7-2, the J gene TRBJ2-1; tentatively, D is TRBD2 (6 bases). The J call may be wrong; the DNA end is better matched by TRBJ2-5. Germline CDR1 is SGHTA and CDR2 is FQGNSA. This CDR3 spans 13 amino acids. CDR3 nucleotides: TGTGCCAGCAGCTTAGGGCGGAGGGAGGCCCAGTACTTC. This encodes CASSLGRREAQYF.

This chain joins TRBV6-1 and TRBJ2-7; the match to TRBD2 covers 11 bases. The CDR3 consists of 15 residues. Per the germline V gene, CDR1 is MNHNS and CDR2 is SASEGT. V was pared by 8 bases and J by 3 bases, with 9 bases of the junction left unmatched. The CDR3 region has the DNA TGTGCCAGCGGTGCGCCGGGACTAGCGGTCTACGAGCAGTACTTC. Amino acid sequence: CASGAPGLAVYEQYF.

This chain uses TRBV9 with TRBJ1-2; 7 bases match TRBD1. This CDR3 comprises 15 residues. The germline gives CDR1 SGDLS, CDR2 YYNGEE. V shed 3 bases, J shed 2 bases, and the junction held 7 bases outside the gene matches. CDR3 protein: CASSADPQGNYGYTF. In nucleotides, the CDR3 is TGTGCCAGCAGCGCCGACCCACAGGGGAACTATGGCTACACCTTC.

This clonotype was detected a few times. The V call is TRBV3-1, the J call TRBJ2-3; 7 bases align to TRBD1. The J segment lost 8 bases and the V segment lost 4 bases, leaving 3 bases of the junction unmatched. Germline V CDR1 and CDR2: LGHDT, YNNKEL (reference sequence). There are 12 residues in the CDR3. In DNA, the CDR3 is TGTGCCAGCAGCCCGGGACAGCTTACGCAGTATTTT. Amino acids: CASSPGQLTQYF.

CDR3 loop: CASSYGQGLRYEQYV. CDR3 nucleotides: TGTGCCAGCAGTTACGGACAGGGTCTACGATACGAGCAGTACGTC. The chain joins TRBV6-5 to TRBJ2-7; 8 positions agree with TRBD1. The CDR3 runs 15 residues. From germline, CDR1 is MNHEY and CDR2 SVGAGI. V lost 2 bases and J lost 4; bases outside the gene matches: 7.

The chain uses TRBV28 and TRBJ1-2; D perhaps matches TRBD1 (5 bases). The V and J ends lost 3 bases and 7 bases respectively, with 15 bases between them. This CDR3 contains 14 residues. CDR1 and CDR2 (germline): MDHEN, SYDVKM. CDR3 in DNA: TGTGCCAGCAGTTTTATTTACAGGACGAGTGGCTACACCTTC. This encodes CASSFIYRTSGYTF.

This clonotype was recorded a few times. The J gene is TRBJ2-3, the V gene TRBV20-1; D remains unclear. CDR1 and CDR2 (germline): DFQATT, SNEGSKA (reference sequence). The CDR3 is 12 residues long. The V gene lost 0 bases and the J gene lost 5 bases, with 6 bases spanning the gap. The CDR3 region has the DNA TGCAGTGCTAGAGAAGGTGGAGATACGCAGTATTTT. Amino acids: CSAREGGDTQYF.

This clonotype was seen a single time. This rearrangement joins TRBV7-2 to TRBJ1-5; 10 bases are a match to TRBD1. V shed 1 base and J 0 bases; nucleotides not matched to a gene: 9. The CDR3 loop spans 19 amino acids. The germline V gene has CDR1 SGHTA and CDR2 FQGNSA. The CDR3 spells CASSLGRDRGLYSNQPQHF. The CDR3 DNA reads as TGTGCCAGCAGCTTAGGAAGGGACAGGGGACTCTATAGCAATCAGCCCCAGCATTTT.

This chain links TRBV4-3 with TRBJ2-5, with a weak D call TRBD1 (6 bases). TRBJ2-7 explains the end of the DNA better; the J call may be wrong. The CDR3 loop spans 14 amino acids. Germline CDR1 LGHNA, CDR2 YSLEER. The CDR3 DNA reads as TGCGCCAGCAGCCAACTACAGGGTGTGAACGAGCAGTACTTC. Its translation is CASSQLQGVNEQYF.

V gene TRBV4-1 combines with J gene TRBJ2-6; D is undetermined. CDR1 and CDR2 from the germline V gene are MGHRA and YSYEKL. CDR3 length: 16 residues. The V and J ends lost 0 bases and 2 bases respectively, with 8 bases between them. CDR3 protein: CASSQDPWPGANVLTF. Written as DNA, the CDR3 is TGCGCCAGCAGCCAAGATCCTTGGCCTGGGGCCAACGTCCTGACTTTC.

V gene TRBV21-1 combines with J gene TRBJ2-5; TRBD1 was called by the table and not checked on the DNA. TRBV21-1 is a pseudogene locus. The CDR3 is 13 amino acids. DNA for the CDR3: TGTGCCAGCAGCCCCCCTAAGTCAGAGACCCAGTACTTC. Translated: CASSPPKSETQYF.

This clonotype was observed a few times. The V gene is TRBV13, the J gene TRBJ2-7; 15 positions agree with TRBD2. The CDR3 has 17 residues. J gave up 5 bases and V 1 base, and 6 bases lay outside the gene matches. CDR1 and CDR2 from the germline V gene are PRHDT and FYEKMQ (reference sequence). This CDR3 reads CASSLAGLAGGHDEQYF. CDR3 in DNA: TGTGCCAGCAGCTTAGCCGGACTAGCGGGAGGGCACGACGAGCAGTACTTC. Complete variable domain (other parts from reference TRBV13 and TRBJ2-7): AAGVIQSPRHLIKEKRETATLKCYPIPRHDTVYWYQQGPGQDPQFLISFYEKMQSDKGSIPDRFSAQQFSDYHSELNMSSLELGDSALYFCASSLAGLAGGHDEQYFGPGTRLTVT.

In regard to this clonotype: The junction departs from the called germline gene at one end, perhaps through a read error. The chain links TRBV29-1 to TRBJ2-5; 9 positions match TRBD1. The CDR3 is made up of 12 amino acids. Germline CDR1 SQVTM, CDR2 ANQGSEA. The CDR3 coding sequence is TGCAGCGTTGAACACCCGACAGGGGGGGATTTCTTC. The encoded protein is CSVEHPTGGDFF. The complete variable domain, with remaining parts taken from reference TRBV29-1 and TRBJ2-5, reads SAVISQKPSRDICQRGTSLTIQCQVDSQVTMMFWYRQQPGQSLTLIATANQGSEATYESGFVIDKFPISRPNLTFSTLTVSNMSPEDSSIYLCSVEHPTGGDFFGPGTRLLVL.

The chain couples TRBV10-3 to TRBJ2-7, with D possibly being TRBD2 (5 bases). The CDR3 consists of 14 residues. The V and J ends lost 3 bases and 4 bases respectively, with 13 bases between them. Germline loops: CDR1 ENHRY, CDR2 SYGVKD. The CDR3 region has the DNA TGTGCCATCAGTGATTCCGGGGTAACTTACGAGCAGTACTTC. It specifies CAISDSGVTYEQYF.

The V gene is TRBV25-1, the J gene TRBJ2-7, with D uncertain. V lost 0 bases and J lost 1, with 4 bases in between. CDR1 is MGHDK and CDR2 is SYGVNS in the germline V gene. This CDR3 is built from 13 residues. CDR3 sequence (DNA): TGTGCCAGCAGTGAATACACTTCCTACGAGCAGTACTTC. It is translated as CASSEYTSYEQYF.

This clonotype has at least ten counts. As DNA, the CDR3 is TGTGCCAGCAGTTTAGCACAGGCGCCTAGCACAGATACGCAGTATTTT. The encoded protein is CASSLAQAPSTDTQYF. The chain couples TRBV27 to TRBJ2-3, with a tentative D call TRBD1 (5 bases). Per the germline V gene, CDR1 is MNHEY and CDR2 is SMNVEV (reference sequence). This CDR3 has 16 amino acids. V was shortened by 2 bases and J by 0 bases, with 12 bases between the two germline ends.

This chain joins TRBV29-1 and TRBJ1-2, with 9 bases aligning to TRBD1. Per germline, CDR1 SQVTM and CDR2 ANQGSEA. This CDR3 contains 13 residues. The V gene end was trimmed by 7 bases and the J gene end by 2 bases; junction bases not matched to a gene: 5. CDR3: CSAGDRANYGYTF. The CDR3, as DNA: TGCAGCGCTGGGGACAGGGCAAACTATGGCTACACCTTC.